This record looks at one T cell receptor beta chain sequence and its context. This clone's antigen is unknown. Base-call qualities are not available, and no considerably larger clone is one nucleotide away. Whole blood was collected in K2EDTA tubes by collaborating institutions according to the institutions' own protocols. Collaborator samples were shipped for TCRbeta analysis as frozen whole blood, isolated PBMCs, or DNA extracted from either sample type. TCRbeta CDR3 regions were amplified from genomic DNA using the immunoSEQ Assay, a bias-controlled multiplex PCR. As for the authors' bioinformatics: The number of nucleated cells in each sample was estimated from the amplification of reference gene primers within the assay. To quantify the absolute abundance of each unique TCRbeta CDR3 rearrangement, sequence reads were collapsed and filtered. For each sample, productive Simpson clonality was calculated by taking the square root of Simpson's diversity index across productive rearrangements. The source is immuneACCESS, and TCRdb retained only in-frame sequences with V and J called. Part of the clones is not carried over; for the studies checked, unresolved V genes explain less than half of this, and the remainder is unexplained. D and trimming come from the DNA, and the V and J calls and clone size come from that table. For this sample there are some 210,000 clones; roughly 84% appear just once. The ten biggest clones cover around 19% of the sample.

This sample stems from a study of blood T cell repertoires in COVID-19 (dated by TCRdb to 2020 to 2022). Notes on the research overall: The collaborator samples originated in the United States, Italy and Spain and spanned the acute and convalescent phases of COVID-19. The repertoires were released in a freely available public database meant as a resource for research on the immune response to SARS-CoV-2. The sample metadata nearly always contained a de-identified subject ID, COVID-19 status, age in years and sex. Where available, HLA class I and class II types were obtained from metadata supplied by the sample provider rather than from assay-based typing. Samples came from the ongoing ImmuneRACE study (first 160 participants) plus 1,254 subjects from 6 global collaborators. The prospective study material was composed of cDNA or gDNA derived from T cells, B-cell-depleted T cells, or PBMCs. The dataset comprised deeply sampled blood TCRbeta repertoires from subjects exposed to, actively infected with, or recovered from COVID-19. What the research found in general, with its limitations: How much clinical and demographic metadata was included differed by source and by participant, and the metadata was provided uncurated.

The CDR3 goes from the cysteine to the phenylalanine over 13 residues. The retained sequence is limited to the CDR3, 39 bases, with the frame set at the first base. Taken from the germline V gene, the CDR1 and CDR2 loops are SGHRS and YFSETQ. Trimming removed 0 bases from V and 6 bases from J, leaving 9 bases between the germline ends. The chain uses TRBV5-1 and TRBJ1-2; no D gene can be assigned with confidence. The sample consisted of peripheral blood. This sequence was found in a human donor in a cohort sampled during active COVID-19. The nucleotide sequence reads TGCGCCAGCAGCTTGGGGGCCTACAATGGCTACACCTTC. This translates into CASSLGAYNGYTF.